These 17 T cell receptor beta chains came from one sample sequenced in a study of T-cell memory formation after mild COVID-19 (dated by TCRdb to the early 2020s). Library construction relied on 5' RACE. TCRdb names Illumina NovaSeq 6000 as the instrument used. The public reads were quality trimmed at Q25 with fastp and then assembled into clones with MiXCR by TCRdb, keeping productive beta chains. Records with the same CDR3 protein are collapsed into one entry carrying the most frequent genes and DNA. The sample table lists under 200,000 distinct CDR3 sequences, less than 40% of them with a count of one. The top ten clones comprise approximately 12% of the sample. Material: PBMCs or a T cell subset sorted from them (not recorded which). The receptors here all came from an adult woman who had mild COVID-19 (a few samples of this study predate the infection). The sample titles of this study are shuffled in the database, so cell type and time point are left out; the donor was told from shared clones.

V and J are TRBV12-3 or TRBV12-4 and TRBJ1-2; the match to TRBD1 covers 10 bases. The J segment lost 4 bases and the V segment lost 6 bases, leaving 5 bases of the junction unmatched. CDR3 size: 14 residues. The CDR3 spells CASRGQGIVYGYTF. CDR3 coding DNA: TGTGCCAGCAGGGGACAGGGGATCGTCTATGGCTACACCTTC.

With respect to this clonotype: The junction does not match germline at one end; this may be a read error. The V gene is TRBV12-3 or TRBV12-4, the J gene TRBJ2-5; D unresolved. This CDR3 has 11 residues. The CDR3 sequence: CASTIKETQYF. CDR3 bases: TGTGCAAGCACCATTAAAGAGACCCAGTACTTC.

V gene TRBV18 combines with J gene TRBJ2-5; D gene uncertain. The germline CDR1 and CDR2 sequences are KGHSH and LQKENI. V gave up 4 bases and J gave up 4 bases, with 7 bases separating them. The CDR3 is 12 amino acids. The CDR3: CASSRMGETQYF. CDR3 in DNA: TGTGCCAGCTCACGTATGGGAGAGACCCAGTACTTC.

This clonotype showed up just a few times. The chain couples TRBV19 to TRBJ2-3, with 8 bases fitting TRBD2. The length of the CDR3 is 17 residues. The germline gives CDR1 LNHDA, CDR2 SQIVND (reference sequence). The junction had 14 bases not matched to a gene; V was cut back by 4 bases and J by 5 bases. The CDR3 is CASSRTSGTRRGDTQYF. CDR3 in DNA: TGTGCCAGTAGTAGAACCTCCGGGACTAGAAGGGGAGATACGCAGTATTTT.

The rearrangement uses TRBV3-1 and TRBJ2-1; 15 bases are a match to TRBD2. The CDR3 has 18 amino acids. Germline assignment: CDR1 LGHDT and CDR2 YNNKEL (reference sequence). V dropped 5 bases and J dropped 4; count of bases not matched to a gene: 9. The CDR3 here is CASSSTWTSGRGYNEQFF. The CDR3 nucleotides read TGTGCCAGCAGCTCGACGTGGACTAGCGGGAGGGGGTACAATGAGCAGTTCTTC.

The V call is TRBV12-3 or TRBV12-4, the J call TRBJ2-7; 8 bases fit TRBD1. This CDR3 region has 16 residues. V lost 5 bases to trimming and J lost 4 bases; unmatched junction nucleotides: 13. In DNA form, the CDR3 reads TGTGCCAGCAGTCTGGGGTACAGGGGGTTCGGATACGAGCAGTACTTC. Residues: CASSLGYRGFGYEQYF.

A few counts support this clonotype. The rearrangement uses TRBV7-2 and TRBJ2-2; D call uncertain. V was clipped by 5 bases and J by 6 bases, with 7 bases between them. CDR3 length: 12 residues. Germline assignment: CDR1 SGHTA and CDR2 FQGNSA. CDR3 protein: CASSREAGELFF. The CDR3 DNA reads TGTGCCAGCAGCAGGGAAGCCGGGGAGCTGTTTTTT.

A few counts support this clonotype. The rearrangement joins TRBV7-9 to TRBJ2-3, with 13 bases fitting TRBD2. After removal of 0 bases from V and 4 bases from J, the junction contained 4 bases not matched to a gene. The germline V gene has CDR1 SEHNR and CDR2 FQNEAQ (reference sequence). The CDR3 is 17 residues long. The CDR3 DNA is TGTGCCAGCAGCTTAGCCGGGACTAGCGGGATCGCAGATACGCAGTATTTT. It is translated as CASSLAGTSGIADTQYF.

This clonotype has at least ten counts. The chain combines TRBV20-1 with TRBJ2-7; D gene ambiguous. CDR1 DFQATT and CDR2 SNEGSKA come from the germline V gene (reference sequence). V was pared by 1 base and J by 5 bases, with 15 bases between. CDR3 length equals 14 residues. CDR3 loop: CSARGGPPPHEQYF. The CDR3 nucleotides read TGCAGTGCTAGAGGTGGCCCCCCACCTCACGAGCAGTACTTC.

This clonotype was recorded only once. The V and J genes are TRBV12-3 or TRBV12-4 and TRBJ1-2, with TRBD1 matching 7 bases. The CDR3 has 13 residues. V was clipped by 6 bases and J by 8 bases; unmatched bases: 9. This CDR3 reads CASSLGQVDGYTF. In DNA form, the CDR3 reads TGTGCCAGCAGCCTCGGACAGGTAGACGGCTACACCTTC.

Written as DNA, the CDR3 is TGTGCCAGCAGCCGCGGTTTTAGCGGGACAAACAATGAGCAGTTCTTC. Residues: CASSRGFSGTNNEQFF. The V and J genes are TRBV5-4 and TRBJ2-1, with 8 bases that match TRBD2. The CDR3 is 16 amino acids. Trimming took 4 bases from V and 5 from J; bases not matched to a gene: 11. Germline CDR1 reads SGHNT; CDR2 reads YYREEE (reference sequence).

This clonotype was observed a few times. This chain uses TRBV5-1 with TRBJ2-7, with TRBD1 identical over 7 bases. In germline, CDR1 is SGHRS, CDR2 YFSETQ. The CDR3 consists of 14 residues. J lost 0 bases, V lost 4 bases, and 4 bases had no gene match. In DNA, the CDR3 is TGCGCCAGCAGCCTTAGGGACAGCTCCTACGAGCAGTACTTC. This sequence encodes CASSLRDSSYEQYF.

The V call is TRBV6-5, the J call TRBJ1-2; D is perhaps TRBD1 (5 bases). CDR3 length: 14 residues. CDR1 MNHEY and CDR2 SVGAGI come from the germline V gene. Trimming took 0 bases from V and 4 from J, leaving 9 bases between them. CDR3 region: CASSYSSRGYGYTF. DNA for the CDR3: TGTGCCAGCAGTTACTCGAGTAGGGGCTATGGCTACACCTTC.

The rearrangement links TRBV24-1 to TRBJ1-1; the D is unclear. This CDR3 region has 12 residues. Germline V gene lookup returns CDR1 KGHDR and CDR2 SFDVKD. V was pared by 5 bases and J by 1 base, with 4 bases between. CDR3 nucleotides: TGTGCCACCAGTGGGGGGAACACTGAAGCTTTCTTT. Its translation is CATSGGNTEAFF.

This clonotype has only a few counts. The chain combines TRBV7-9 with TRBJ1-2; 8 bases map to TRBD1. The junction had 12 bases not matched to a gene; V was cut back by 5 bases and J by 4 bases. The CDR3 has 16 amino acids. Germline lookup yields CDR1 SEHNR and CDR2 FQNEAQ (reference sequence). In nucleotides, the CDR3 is TGTGCCAGCAGCCCCACCCGGACAGGGTTTGGCTATGGCTACACCTTC. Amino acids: CASSPTRTGFGYGYTF. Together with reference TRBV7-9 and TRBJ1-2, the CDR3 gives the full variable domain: DTGVSQNPRHKITKRGQNVTFRCDPISEHNRLYWYRQTLGQGPEFLTYFQNEAQLEKSRLLSDRFSAERPKGSFSTLEIQRTEQGDSAMYLCASSPTRTGFGYGYTFGSGTRLTVV.

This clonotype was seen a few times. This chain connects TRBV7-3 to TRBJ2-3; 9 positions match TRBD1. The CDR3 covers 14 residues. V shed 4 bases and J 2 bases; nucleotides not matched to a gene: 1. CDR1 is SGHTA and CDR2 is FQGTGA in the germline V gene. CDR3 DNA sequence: TGTGCCAGCAGCTACAGGGGGCTCACAGATACGCAGTATTTT. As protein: CASSYRGLTDTQYF.

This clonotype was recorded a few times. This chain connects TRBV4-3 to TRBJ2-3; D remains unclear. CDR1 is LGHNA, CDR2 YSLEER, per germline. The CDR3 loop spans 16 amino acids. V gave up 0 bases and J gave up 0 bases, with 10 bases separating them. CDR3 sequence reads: CASSQDRAVSTDTQYF. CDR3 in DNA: TGCGCCAGCAGCCAAGATCGGGCAGTAAGCACAGATACGCAGTATTTT.